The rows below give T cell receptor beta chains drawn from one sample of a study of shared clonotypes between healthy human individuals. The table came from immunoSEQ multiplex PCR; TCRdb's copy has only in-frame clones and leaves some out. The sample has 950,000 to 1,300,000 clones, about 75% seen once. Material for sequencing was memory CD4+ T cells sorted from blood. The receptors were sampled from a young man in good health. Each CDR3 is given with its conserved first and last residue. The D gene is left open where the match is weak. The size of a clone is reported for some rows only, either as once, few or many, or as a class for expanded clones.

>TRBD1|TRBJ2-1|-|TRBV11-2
CASSQQGAGYNEQFF
TGTGCCAGCAGCCAACAGGGGGCTGGCTACAATGAGCAGTTCTTC
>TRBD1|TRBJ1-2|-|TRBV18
CASSPQPDRAYGYTF
TGTGCCAGCTCACCACAACCCGACAGGGCGTATGGCTACACCTTC
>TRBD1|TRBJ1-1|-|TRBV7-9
CASSRLLRDRERAEAFF
TGTGCCAGCAGCCGTTTACTTAGGGACAGGGAACGGGCTGAAGCTTTCTTT
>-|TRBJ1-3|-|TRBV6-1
CASSEARNSGNTIYF
TGTGCCAGCAGTGAAGCGCGAAACTCTGGAAACACCATATATTTT
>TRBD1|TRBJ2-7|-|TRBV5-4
CASSTKSGGRGEQYF
TGTGCCAGCAGCACGAAATCAGGGGGCCGCGGGGAGCAGTACTTC
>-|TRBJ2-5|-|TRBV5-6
CASSPVLGAAGETQYF
TGTGCCAGCAGCCCCGTGCTCGGCGCGGCGGGGGAGACCCAGTACTTC
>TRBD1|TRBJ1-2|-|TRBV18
CASSPNRGAYGYTF
TGTGCCAGCTCACCTAACAGGGGAGCGTATGGCTACACCTTC
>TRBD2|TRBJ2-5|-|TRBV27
CASSLSGGGVQETQYF
TGTGCCAGCAGTTTATCGGGCGGGGGGGTCCAAGAGACCCAGTACTTC
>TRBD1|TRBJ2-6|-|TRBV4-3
CASSQAPPGTVISGANVLTF
TGCGCCAGCAGCCAAGCCCCTCCAGGGACAGTAATCTCTGGGGCCAACGTCCTGACTTTC
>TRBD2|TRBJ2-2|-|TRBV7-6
CASSLATSGSTGELFF
TGTGCCAGCAGCTTAGCGACTAGCGGGAGCACCGGGGAGCTGTTTTTT
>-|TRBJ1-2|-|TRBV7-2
CASSQDAGVTNYGYTF
TGTGCCAGCAGCCAGGACGCGGGGGTAACAAACTATGGCTACACCTTC
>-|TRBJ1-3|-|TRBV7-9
CASSLDLCSGNTIYF
TGTGCCAGCAGCTTAGATCTGTGCTCTGGAAACACCATATATTTT
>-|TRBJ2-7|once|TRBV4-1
CASSQEESGAGYEQYF
TGCGCCAGCAGCCAAGAGGAGTCGGGGGCGGGCTACGAGCAGTACTTC
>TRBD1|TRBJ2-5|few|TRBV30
CAWSLPDRGYQETQYF
TGTGCCTGGAGTCTCCCTGACAGGGGGTACCAAGAGACCCAGTACTTC
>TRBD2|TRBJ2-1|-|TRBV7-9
CASSSGTSGITYNEQFF
TGTGCCAGCAGCTCCGGGACTAGCGGGATCACCTACAATGAGCAGTTCTTC
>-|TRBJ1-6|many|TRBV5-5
CASSSRSPNSPLHF
TGTGCCAGCAGCTCCAGGTCCCCAAATTCACCCCTCCACTTT
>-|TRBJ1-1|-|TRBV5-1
CASSSRITGNTEAFF
TGCGCCAGCAGCAGCCGAATCACAGGGAACACTGAAGCTTTCTTT
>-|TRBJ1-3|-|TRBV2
CASSGQLSGNTIYF
TGTGCCAGCAGTGGGCAACTTAGTGGAAACACCATATATTTT
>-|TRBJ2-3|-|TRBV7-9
CASSLATGLWTDTQYF
TGTGCCAGCAGCTTGGCTACCGGGCTGTGGACAGATACGCAGTATTTT
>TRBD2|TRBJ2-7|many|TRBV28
CATLSGGGYYEQYF
TGTGCCACACTCTCGGGAGGGGGATACTACGAGCAGTACTTC
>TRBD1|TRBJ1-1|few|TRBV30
CAWSEGDRVAQAFF
TGTGCCTGGAGTGAAGGGGACAGGGTCGCTCAAGCTTTCTTT
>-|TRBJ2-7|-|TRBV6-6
CASSYSRGYEQYF
TGTGCCAGCAGTTACTCGCGGGGCTACGAGCAGTACTTC
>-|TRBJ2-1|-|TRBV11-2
CASSLALAVYNEQFF
TGTGCCAGCAGCTTAGCTTTAGCGGTATACAATGAGCAGTTCTTC
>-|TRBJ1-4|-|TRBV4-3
CASSQDRGPEKLFF
TGCGCCAGCAGCCAAGACCGGGGCCCTGAAAAACTGTTTTTT
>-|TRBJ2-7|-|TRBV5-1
CASSLAGTGRAEQYF
TGCGCCAGCAGCTTGGCCGGGACGGGCCGCGCCGAGCAGTACTTC
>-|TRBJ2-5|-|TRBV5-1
CASSLAPLETQYF
TGCGCCAGCAGCTTGGCTCCGCTAGAGACCCAGTACTTC
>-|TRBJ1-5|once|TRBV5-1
CASSPGPENSNQPQHF
TGCGCCAGCAGCCCGGGCCCGGAGAATAGCAATCAGCCCCAGCATTTT
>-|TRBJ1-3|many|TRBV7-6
CASSLGGRGSGNTIYF
TGTGCCAGCAGCTTAGGGGGCAGGGGCTCTGGAAACACCATATATTTT
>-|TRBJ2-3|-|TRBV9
CASSVAWTADTQYF
TGTGCCAGCAGCGTAGCTTGGACAGCAGATACGCAGTATTTT
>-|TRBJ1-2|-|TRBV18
CASSLSGLNYGYTF
TGTGCCAGCTCCCTTTCAGGTTTGAACTATGGCTACACCTTC
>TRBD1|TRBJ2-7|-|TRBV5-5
CASSPGTGSSYEQYF
TGTGCCAGCAGCCCGGGGACAGGCAGCTCCTACGAGCAGTACTTC
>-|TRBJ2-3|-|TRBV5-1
CASSPTGGTDTQYF
TGCGCCAGCAGCCCTACGGGGGGCACAGATACGCAGTATTTT
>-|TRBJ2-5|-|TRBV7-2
CASSLWERETQYF
TGTGCCAGCAGCTTGTGGGAGAGGGAGACCCAGTACTTC
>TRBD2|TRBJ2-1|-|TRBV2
CASSATSGTSEQFF
TGTGCCAGCAGTGCGACTAGCGGGACAAGTGAGCAGTTCTTC
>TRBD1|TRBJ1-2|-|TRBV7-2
CASSSPPDRDYGYTF
TGTGCCAGCAGCTCCCCCCCGGACAGGGACTATGGCTACACCTTC
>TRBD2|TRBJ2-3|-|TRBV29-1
CSVSSGGTISTDTQYF
TGCAGCGTTAGTAGCGGGGGGACCATCAGCACAGATACGCAGTATTTT
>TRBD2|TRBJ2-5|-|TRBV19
CASSIGAGTKQETQYF
TGTGCCAGTAGTATAGGGGCTGGGACTAAGCAAGAGACCCAGTACTTC
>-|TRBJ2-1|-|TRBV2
CASSESYNEQFF
TGTGCCAGCAGTGAATCTTACAATGAGCAGTTCTTC
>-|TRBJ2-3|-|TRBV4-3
CASSQDFGPGRSDTQYF
TGCGCCAGCAGCCAAGATTTCGGACCCGGACGATCAGATACGCAGTATTTT
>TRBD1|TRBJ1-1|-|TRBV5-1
CASSRAGGEVTEAFF
TGCGCCAGCAGCAGAGCAGGGGGCGAGGTCACTGAAGCTTTCTTT
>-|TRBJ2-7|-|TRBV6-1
CASGVRSYEQYF
TGTGCCAGCGGGGTGAGGTCCTACGAGCAGTACTTC
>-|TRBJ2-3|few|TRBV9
CASSGVQGRGIDTQYF
TGTGCCAGCAGCGGAGTACAGGGACGGGGCATAGATACGCAGTATTTT